Each of the 22 T cell receptor beta chains below was sequenced from the same sample in a study of CD8+ T cells in alopecia areata. The sequencing template was cDNA reverse transcribed from extracted RNA. Measured with immunoSEQ multiplex PCR; TCRdb has only the in-frame clones, and not every one. The sample includes 150,000 to 180,000 clones, 45% to 55% of them seen just once. The sequences come from CD8+ T cells sorted from blood, collected at week 0. Source of these receptors: a human donor with alopecia areata.

The V and J genes are TRBV25-1 and TRBJ2-7; possibly TRBD1 for D (5 bases). The V gene's germline CDR1 is MGHDK and CDR2 SYGVNS. The CDR3 is 16 amino acids. V gave up 2 bases and J gave up 0 bases, with 14 bases separating them. CDR3 nucleotides: TGTGCCAGCAGTGAAGCGGCAGGGAAAAGCTCCTACGAGCAGTACTTC. It yields the protein CASSEAAGKSSYEQYF.

J is TRBJ2-2 and V is TRBV30; D gene ambiguous. The germline V and J ends were trimmed by 8 bases and 9 bases, with 22 bases remaining between them. The CDR3 has 14 residues. The germline V gene encodes CDR1 GTSNPN and CDR2 SVGIG (reference sequence). The CDR3 DNA sequence: TGTGCCCACTACTCGGGCCTCACCTCCCGGGAGCTGTTTTTT. Amino acid sequence: CAHYSGLTSRELFF.

This clone was picked up many times. The V gene is TRBV7-3, the J gene TRBJ2-3; D is undetermined. CDR1 and CDR2 from the germline V gene are SGHTA and FQGTGA. Trimming took off 2 bases at V and 3 bases at J, with 12 bases between the two ends. The CDR3 length is 15 residues. Here the CDR3 DNA reads TGTGCCAGCAGCTTAGGTACTTATTCAACAGATACGCAGTATTTT. It codes for CASSLGTYSTDTQYF. Drawing the rest from reference TRBV7-3 and TRBJ2-3, the complete variable domain is GAGVSQTPSNKVTEKGKYVELRCDPISGHTALYWYRQSLGQGPEFLIYFQGTGAADDSGLPNDRFFAVRPEGSVSTLKIQRTERGDSAVYLCASSLGTYSTDTQYFGPGTRLTVL.

The V call is TRBV11-3, the J call TRBJ2-3; tentatively, D is TRBD1 (6 bases). Trimming left V 2 bases short and J 2 bases short, with 11 bases between. The length of the CDR3 is 15 residues. Germline V gene sequence: CDR1 SGHNT, CDR2 YENEEA. For the CDR3, the DNA is TGTGCCAGCAGCTTATCAGGGGCGACCACAGATACGCAGTATTTT. Protein: CASSLSGATTDTQYF.

The chain couples TRBV2 to TRBJ2-7; the D gene is possibly TRBD2 (5 bases). The CDR3 length is 12 residues. V gave up 6 bases and J gave up 2 bases, with 8 bases separating them. CDR1 is SNHLY, CDR2 FYNNEI, per germline. CDR3 sequence: CASRAGAYEQYF. CDR3 bases: TGTGCCAGCAGAGCCGGGGCCTACGAGCAGTACTTC.

In its sample, this clone was seen a few times. V is TRBV11-1 and J is TRBJ2-5; unclear D gene. This CDR3 spans 16 amino acids. The germline CDR1 and CDR2 sequences are SGHAT and FQDESV (reference sequence). The V gene lost 0 bases and the J gene lost 7 bases, with 18 bases spanning the gap. The CDR3 loop reads CASSLAGSGRPRTQYF. In DNA form, the CDR3 reads TGTGCCAGCAGCTTAGCGGGGTCAGGTCGTCCGAGGACCCAGTACTTC.

This chain links TRBV30 with TRBJ1-5; possibly TRBD1 for D (5 bases). Trimming shortened V by 2 bases and J by 7 bases, and 12 bases separated the two germline ends. Looked up from germline, CDR1 is GTSNPN and CDR2 is SVGIG (reference sequence). The length of the CDR3 is 13 residues. CDR3 residues: CAWSSQGDQPQHF. The CDR3 DNA sequence: TGTGCCTGGAGTTCGCAGGGTGACCAGCCCCAGCATTTT. The full variable domain, its missing parts supplied by reference TRBV30 and TRBJ1-5, is SQTIHQWPATLVQPVGSPLSLECTVEGTSNPNLYWYRQAAGRGLQLLFYSVGIGQISSEVPQNLSASRPQDRQFILSSKKLLLSDSGFYLCAWSSQGDQPQHFGDGTRLSIL.

This sequence joins TRBV6-6 and TRBJ1-4, with 10 positions matching TRBD1. CDR1 and CDR2 from the germline V gene are MNHNY and SVGAGI (reference sequence). The V segment lost 6 bases and the J segment 6 bases; nucleotides outside the gene matches: 4. This CDR3 has 14 amino acids. CDR3 protein: CASRAGTGDEKLFF. CDR3 in DNA: TGTGCCAGCAGAGCCGGGACAGGGGATGAAAAACTGTTTTTT.

The chain has TRBV29-1 and TRBJ1-2; the D gene is possibly TRBD1 (5 bases). The germline V gene encodes CDR1 SQVTM and CDR2 ANQGSEA. V gave up 8 bases and J gave up 8 bases, with 24 bases separating them. This CDR3 has 14 residues. The CDR3 spells CSPVLRGAVRGYTF. CDR3 nucleotide sequence: TGCAGCCCTGTTCTGCGGGGCGCGGTGAGGGGCTACACCTTC.

This clone has only a few counts. The chain links TRBV4-3 to TRBJ2-5; 8 bases fit TRBD1. J gave up 8 bases and V 0 bases, and 5 bases lay outside the gene matches. From germline, CDR1 is LGHNA and CDR2 YSLEER. The CDR3 has 14 amino acids. In nucleotides, the CDR3 is TGCGCCAGCAGCCAAGATGAGACAGGGGCTACCCAGTACTTC. Protein: CASSQDETGATQYF.

The CDR3 reads CSVLGQSSYEQYF. CDR3 DNA: TGCAGCGTTCTGGGACAGAGCTCCTACGAGCAGTACTTC. The chain combines TRBV29-1 with TRBJ2-5; TRBD1 aligns across 7 bases. The DNA end favors TRBJ2-7, so the J call may be wrong. The CDR3 contains 13 residues. Looked up from germline, CDR1 is SQVTM and CDR2 is ANQGSEA.

This chain uses TRBV30 with TRBJ2-5, with unresolved D. From germline, CDR1 is GTSNPN and CDR2 SVGIG (reference sequence). The CDR3 runs 14 residues. The ends were cut back, 0 bases at V and 2 bases at J, with 10 bases in the middle. Here the CDR3 reads CAWSVPFPQETQYF. In nucleotides, the CDR3 is TGTGCCTGGAGTGTACCCTTTCCTCAAGAGACCCAGTACTTC.

In this sample, this clone turned up a few times. This chain joins TRBV18 and TRBJ2-2; D tentatively fits TRBD1 or TRBD2 (5 bases each). This CDR3 contains 14 residues. CDR1 and CDR2 from the germline V gene are KGHSH and LQKENI. The ends were cut back, 3 bases at V and 6 bases at J, with 11 bases in the middle. The CDR3 region is CASSPPRGSGELFF. The DNA of the CDR3 is TGTGCCAGCTCACCCCCTCGGGGCTCCGGGGAGCTGTTTTTT.

This chain connects TRBV30 to TRBJ2-2; no firm D call. CDR1 and CDR2 from the germline V gene are GTSNPN and SVGIG (reference sequence). V was shortened by 0 bases and J by 4 bases, with 6 bases between the two germline ends. The CDR3 loop spans 13 amino acids. This CDR3 reads CAWSVQSTGELFF. In nucleotides, the CDR3 is TGTGCCTGGAGTGTACAAAGCACCGGGGAGCTGTTTTTT.

This clone is a singleton in its sample. V gene TRBV4-3 combines with J gene TRBJ2-5, with 9 positions matching TRBD1. V dropped 1 base and J dropped 4; count of bases not matched to a gene: 4. This CDR3 has 15 residues. Germline V CDR1 and CDR2: LGHNA, YSLEER. The CDR3 loop reads CASSQGTGDGETQYF. CDR3 DNA: TGCGCCAGCAGCCAAGGGACAGGGGACGGAGAGACCCAGTACTTC.

The chain employs TRBV28 and TRBJ2-5, with 7 bases matching TRBD1. The CDR3 is made up of 14 amino acids. The junction had 7 bases not matched to a gene; V was cut back by 6 bases and J by 3 bases. Looked up from germline, CDR1 is MDHEN and CDR2 is SYDVKM. CDR3 protein: CASRGQTWEETQYF. The DNA of the CDR3 is TGTGCCAGCAGGGGACAGACATGGGAAGAGACCCAGTACTTC.

The table lists this clone with a few counts. This chain links TRBV19 with TRBJ1-1; D call uncertain. This CDR3 has 14 amino acids. V was shortened by 7 bases and J by 4 bases, with 16 bases between the two germline ends. From germline, CDR1 is LNHDA and CDR2 SQIVND (reference sequence). Written as DNA, the CDR3 is TGTGCCAGTAAAGCAGAGAGTTTAGGCACTGAAGCTTTCTTT. Its translation: CASKAESLGTEAFF.

There are a few counts of this clone. CDR3 sequence reads: CASSSGFREQYF. CDR3 in DNA: TGTGCCAGCAGCTCGGGATTTCGCGAGCAGTACTTC. The chain combines TRBV5-6 with TRBJ2-7; a weak D match, TRBD2 (5 bases). Per the germline V gene, CDR1 is SGHDT and CDR2 is YYEEEE. The ends were cut back, 3 bases at V and 6 bases at J, with 10 bases in the middle. The CDR3 consists of 12 residues. Based on the CDR3 plus reference TRBV5-6 and TRBJ2-7, the full variable domain is DAGVTQSPTHLIKTRGQQVTLRCSPKSGHDTVSWYQQALGQGPQFIFQYYEEEERQRGNFPDRFSGHQFPNYSSELNVNALLLGDSALYLCASSSGFREQYFGPGTRLTVT.

The V gene is TRBV5-6, the J gene TRBJ2-7; no clear D gene. Germline CDR1 SGHDT, CDR2 YYEEEE. V lost 0 bases, J lost 6 bases, and 7 bases lay in between. The CDR3 spans 12 residues. The CDR3 reads CASSLAGSEQYF. The DNA of the CDR3 is TGTGCCAGCAGCTTGGCGGGTAGCGAGCAGTACTTC.

In its sample, this clone was seen once. The chain is built from TRBV7-2 and TRBJ2-7; 9 bases map to TRBD2. Germline assignment: CDR1 SGHTA and CDR2 FQGNSA. V lost 3 bases, J lost 5 bases, and 5 bases stayed unmatched. The CDR3 length is 14 residues. The CDR3 DNA is TGTGCCAGCAGCTTTAGCGGGGGAGGGAACGAGCAGTACTTC. Its translation is CASSFSGGGNEQYF.

The chain is built from TRBV5-1 and TRBJ1-5; D gene ambiguous. Germline loops: CDR1 SGHRS, CDR2 YFSETQ. V was shortened by 2 bases and J by 6 bases, with 3 bases between the two germline ends. The CDR3 extends over 11 amino acids. The CDR3 region has the DNA TGCGCCAGCAGCTTTTGTCAGCCCCAGCATTTT. This codes for CASSFCQPQHF. The full variable domain, completed using reference TRBV5-1 and TRBJ1-5, is KAGVTQTPRYLIKTRGQQVTLSCSPISGHRSVSWYQQTPGQGLQFLFEYFSETQRNKGNFPGRFSGRQFSNSRSEMNVSTLELGDSALYLCASSFCQPQHFGDGTRLSIL.

The chain has TRBV21-1 and TRBJ2-3; the table assigns TRBD1, which was not confirmed against the DNA. TRBV21-1 is a documented pseudogene. The CDR3 is made up of 16 amino acids. In DNA form, the CDR3 reads TGTGCCAGCAGCAAAGGGGTGAGGACAGACACAGATACGCAGTATTTT. Translating gives CASSKGVRTDTDTQYF.